The 2 T cell receptor beta chains in this list originate from one sample, sequenced in a study of shared clonotypes between healthy human individuals. Clones were read by immunoSEQ multiplex PCR, and TCRdb kept only the in-frame ones, dropping some. The sample has 2 million to 2.5 million clones; over 85% are singletons. Source material: naive CD4+ T cells from PBMCs. Subset given: CD45RA+ positively selected. The origin of the receptors is a man between 18 and 35 years old in good health. Some clones in this sample may be carry-over from other donors' samples.

The J gene is TRBJ1-1, the V gene TRBV7-2, with D unresolved. This CDR3 has 14 residues. From germline, CDR1 is SGHTA and CDR2 FQGNSA. V was trimmed by 5 bases and J by 2 bases, leaving 12 bases between them. As DNA, the CDR3 is TGTGCCAGCAGCCCGCAGCGAGGAAACACTGAAGCTTTCTTT. This encodes CASSPQRGNTEAFF.

The rearrangement uses TRBV5-1 and TRBJ2-2, with D perhaps given as TRBD1 or TRBD2 (5 bases each). V shed 3 bases and J shed 4 bases, with 16 bases lying between them. The CDR3 loop spans 16 amino acids. CDR1 is SGHRS, CDR2 YFSETQ, per germline. CDR3 region: CASSSGRDALTGELFF. For the CDR3, the DNA is TGCGCCAGCAGCTCGGGCCGGGACGCCCTCACCGGGGAGCTGTTTTTT.